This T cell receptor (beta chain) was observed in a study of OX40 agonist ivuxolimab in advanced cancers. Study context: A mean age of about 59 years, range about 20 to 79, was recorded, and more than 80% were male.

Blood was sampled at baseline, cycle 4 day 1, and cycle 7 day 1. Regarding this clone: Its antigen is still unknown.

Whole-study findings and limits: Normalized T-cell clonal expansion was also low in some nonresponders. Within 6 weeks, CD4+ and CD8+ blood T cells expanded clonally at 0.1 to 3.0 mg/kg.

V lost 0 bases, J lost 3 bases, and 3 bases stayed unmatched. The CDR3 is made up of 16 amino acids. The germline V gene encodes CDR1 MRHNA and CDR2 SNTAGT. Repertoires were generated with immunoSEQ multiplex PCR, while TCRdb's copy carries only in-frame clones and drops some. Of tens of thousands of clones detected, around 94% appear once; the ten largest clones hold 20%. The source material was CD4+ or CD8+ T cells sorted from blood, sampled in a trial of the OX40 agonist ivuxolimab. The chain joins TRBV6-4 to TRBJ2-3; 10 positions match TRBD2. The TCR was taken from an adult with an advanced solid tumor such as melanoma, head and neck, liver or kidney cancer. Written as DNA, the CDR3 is TGTGCCAGCAGTGACTCGGCTAGCGGGAGTACAGATACGCAGTATTTT. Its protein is CASSDSASGSTDTQYF.